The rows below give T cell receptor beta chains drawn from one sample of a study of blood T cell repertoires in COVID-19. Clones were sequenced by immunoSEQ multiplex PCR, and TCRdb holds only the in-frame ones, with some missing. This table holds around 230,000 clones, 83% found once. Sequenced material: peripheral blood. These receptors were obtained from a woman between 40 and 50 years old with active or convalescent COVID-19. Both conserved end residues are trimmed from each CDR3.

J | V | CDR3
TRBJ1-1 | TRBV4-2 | ASSQEGHLNTEAF
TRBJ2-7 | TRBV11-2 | ASSSNLAGAVYEQY
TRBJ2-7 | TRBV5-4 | ASSFVAGGPYEQY
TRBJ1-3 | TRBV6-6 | ASSSPGTASGNTIY
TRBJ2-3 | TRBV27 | ASSLFRFSTDTQY
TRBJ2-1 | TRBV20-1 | SASVGWSSYNEQF
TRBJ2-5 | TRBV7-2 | ASSLVLQETQY
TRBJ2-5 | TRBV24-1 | ATSDLPSGRNQETQY
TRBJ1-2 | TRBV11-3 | ASSPKAGTGYNYGYT
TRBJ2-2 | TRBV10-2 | ASSAGVTGELF
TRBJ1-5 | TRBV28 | ASTGGFYSNQPQH
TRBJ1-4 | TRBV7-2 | ASSLGLSGDEKLF
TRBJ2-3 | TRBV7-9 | ASSLATGTSTDTQY
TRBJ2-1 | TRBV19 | ASSAQGNNEQF
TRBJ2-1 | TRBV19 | ASSIDRGLAGGNEQF
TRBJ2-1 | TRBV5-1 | ASSSRDRGRNEQF
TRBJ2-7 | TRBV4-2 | ASSRGGAYEQY
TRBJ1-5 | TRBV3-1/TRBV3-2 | ASSPMPLGQPQH
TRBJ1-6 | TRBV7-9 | ASRTTLAAYNSPLH
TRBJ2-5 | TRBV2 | ASSGVSPRETQY
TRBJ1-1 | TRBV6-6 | ASSYSPGSNTEAF
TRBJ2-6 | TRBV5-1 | ASTSGGTGSGANVLT
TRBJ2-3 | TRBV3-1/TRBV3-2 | ASSLPYPQGEDTQY
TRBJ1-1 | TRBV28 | ASSSTGIEAF
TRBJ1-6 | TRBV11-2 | ASSLDGETGSYNSPLH
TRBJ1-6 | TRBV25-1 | ASSPALPGYNSPLH
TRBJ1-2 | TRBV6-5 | ASSYNREGYGYT
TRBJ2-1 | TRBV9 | ASSVGRLAGGSYNEQF
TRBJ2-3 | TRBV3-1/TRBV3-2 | ASSQPVGQGADTQY
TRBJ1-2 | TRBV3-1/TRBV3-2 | ASSRQGYGYT
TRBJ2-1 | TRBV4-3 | ASSGIKTGGSEQF
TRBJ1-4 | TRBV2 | ASSERQGVEKLF
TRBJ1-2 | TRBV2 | ASSERAGGYGYT
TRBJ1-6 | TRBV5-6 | ASSLTGSNSPLH
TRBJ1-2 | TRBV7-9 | ASSLLRGSIGGYT
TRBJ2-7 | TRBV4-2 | ASSRNPGGSYEQY
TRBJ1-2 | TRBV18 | ASSPPEGAYGYT
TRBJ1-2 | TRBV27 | ASSLTASYGYT
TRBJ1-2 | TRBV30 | AWSVEGANYGYT
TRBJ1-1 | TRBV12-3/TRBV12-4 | ASSFGSNTEAF
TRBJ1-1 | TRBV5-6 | ASSPPTGDTEAF
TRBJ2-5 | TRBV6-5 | ASRVAGGGETQY
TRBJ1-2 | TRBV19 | ASSTRDISPYGYT
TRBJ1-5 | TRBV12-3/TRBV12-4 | ASSSRVGQPQH
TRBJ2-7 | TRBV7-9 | ASNSGTGEYEQY
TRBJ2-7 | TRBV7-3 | ASSLTPAGAGYEQY
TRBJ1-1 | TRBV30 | AWSVPIQSPKNTEAF
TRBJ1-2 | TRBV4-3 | ASSPSEPGTGGYGYT
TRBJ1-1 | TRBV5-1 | ASSRGRETEAF
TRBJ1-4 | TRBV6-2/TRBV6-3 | ASSTRRQGTGEKLF
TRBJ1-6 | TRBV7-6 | ASSPLDRSSYNSPLH
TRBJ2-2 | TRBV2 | ASSWTTANTGELF
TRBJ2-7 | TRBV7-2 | ASSINGQGSYEQY